Below are 8 T cell receptor beta chains sequenced from a single sample in a study of tissue T cells after allogeneic stem cell transplantation (dated by TCRdb to the early 2020s). The protocol used for the library was the immunoSEQ multiplex PCR assay. The clones in this table, taken by TCRdb from immuneACCESS, are in-frame only. Not every clone is retained; where verified, under half of the shortfall comes from an unresolved V gene, and the cause of the rest is unknown. The table for this sample lists fewer than 30,000 clones; 73% of them were counted only once. The leading ten clones occupy roughly 7.1% of the sample. The time point label for this specimen denotes: human tissue collected at research (rapid) autopsy. The source material was tissue from the ileum, sampled at autopsy. The origin of the receptors is a female donor older than 55 with lung cancer.

The CDR3 region is CAIRTSQGSSSYEQYF. CDR3 sequence (DNA): TGTGCCATCAGGACGTCACAGGGGTCGAGCTCCTACGAGCAGTACTTC. V and J are TRBV10-3 and TRBJ2-7; 7 bases match TRBD1. CDR3 length: 16 residues. The J segment lost 0 bases and the V segment lost 6 bases, leaving 11 bases of the junction unmatched. The germline gives CDR1 ENHRY, CDR2 SYGVKD.

The V and J genes are TRBV27 and TRBJ2-5; unclear D gene. Trimming pared 0 bases from V and 2 bases from J, leaving 1 base between. Per the germline V gene, CDR1 is MNHEY and CDR2 is SMNVEV (reference sequence). The CDR3 runs 12 residues. CDR3 in DNA: TGTGCCAGCAGTTTATCTCAAGAGACCCAGTACTTC. The encoded protein is CASSLSQETQYF.

The chain has TRBV9 and TRBJ2-1; D call uncertain. The length of the CDR3 is 18 residues. V lost 1 base to trimming and J lost 4 bases, with 21 bases between them. CDR1 is SGDLS, CDR2 YYNGEE, per germline. The CDR3 nucleotides are TGTGCCAGCAGCGTACCCTCCGGGCGCCATGCTGGATACAATGAGCAGTTCTTC. This gives the protein CASSVPSGRHAGYNEQFF.

There are a few counts of this clone. The chain recombines TRBV3-1 (or the pseudogene TRBV3-2) with TRBJ1-2; D is perhaps TRBD1 (5 bases). Between the trimmed V and J ends, which lost 4 bases and 4 bases, there was a span of 10 bases. The length of the CDR3 is 13 residues. The germline gives CDR1 LGHDT, CDR2 YNNKEL (reference sequence). The CDR3 DNA is TGTGCCAGCAGCCGCGGAGGGACCTATGGCTACACCTTC. It codes for CASSRGGTYGYTF.

The chain links TRBV19 to TRBJ2-1, with unresolved D. This CDR3 is built from 16 residues. From germline, CDR1 is LNHDA and CDR2 SQIVND (reference sequence). Trimming left V 3 bases short and J 2 bases short, with 14 bases between. The DNA of the CDR3 is TGTGCCAGTAGTATCCGGCCCTCCCGAACCTACAATGAGCAGTTCTTC. Protein sequence: CASSIRPSRTYNEQFF. Full variable domain (outside the CDR3, taken from reference TRBV19 and TRBJ2-1): DGGITQSPKYLFRKEGQNVTLSCEQNLNHDAMYWYRQDPGQGLRLIYYSQIVNDFQKGDIAEGYSVSREKKESFPLTVTSAQKNPTAFYLCASSIRPSRTYNEQFFGPGTRLTVL.

This rearrangement joins TRBV5-5 to TRBJ1-4, with no clear D. Germline assignment: CDR1 SGHKS and CDR2 YYEKEE (reference sequence). The CDR3 totals 14 residues. Trimming shortened V by 2 bases and J by 0 bases, and 5 bases separated the two germline ends. CDR3 amino acids: CASSLGATNEKLFF. The DNA of the CDR3 is TGTGCCAGCAGCTTAGGAGCAACTAATGAAAAACTGTTTTTT.

V usage is TRBV5-6 and J usage is TRBJ1-4, with D hard to call. Deletions cut 4 bases from V and 5 bases from J, with 15 bases between. Per the germline V gene, CDR1 is SGHDT and CDR2 is YYEEEE. The CDR3 runs to 15 residues. The chain's CDR3 is CASSLAPTVNEKLFF. CDR3 DNA sequence: TGTGCCAGCAGCCTGGCCCCCACGGTCAATGAAAAACTGTTTTTT.

The CDR3 spells CASSPGTAFYEQYF. CDR3 in DNA: TGTGCCAGCAGCCCCGGGACCGCTTTCTACGAGCAGTACTTC. J is TRBJ2-7 and V is TRBV11-3; D tentatively fits TRBD1 or TRBD2 (5 bases each). From germline, CDR1 is SGHNT and CDR2 YENEEA. Trimming took off 5 bases at V and 3 bases at J, with 14 bases between the two ends. CDR3 length: 14 amino acids.